This T cell receptor beta chain was captured in a study of cytomegalovirus exposure and HLA in healthy donors. Study information: In a later analysis, the roughly 120 validation repertoires were reported to have used the same platform as the approximately 700 first-cohort repertoires.

About this clone: As yet, its antigen is unknown.

Sequencing was performed with immunoSEQ multiplex PCR; in TCRdb, only in-frame clones are kept and a portion is missing. Of hundreds of thousands of clones listed, about nine tenths are singletons. Findings of the study overall: The study listed some 160 cytomegalovirus-associated TCR beta chains. Among the CMV-associated chains, a few were confirmed in vitro as specific for CMV antigens.

CDR3 size: 16 residues. Germline V lookup: CDR1 MNHEY, CDR2 SMNVEV (reference sequence). V lost 0 bases and J 0 bases, leaving 9 bases between the germline ends. Donors came from a validation cohort of some 130 subjects, distinct from the first 666-subject cohort. The V call is TRBV27, the J call TRBJ1-5; D gene unclear. Material: PBMCs. This receptor was identified in a woman younger than 35 in good health and CMV-seropositive. The chain's CDR3 is CASSLSRVHSNQPQHF. For the CDR3, the DNA is TGTGCCAGCAGTTTATCGAGGGTACATAGCAATCAGCCCCAGCATTTT.